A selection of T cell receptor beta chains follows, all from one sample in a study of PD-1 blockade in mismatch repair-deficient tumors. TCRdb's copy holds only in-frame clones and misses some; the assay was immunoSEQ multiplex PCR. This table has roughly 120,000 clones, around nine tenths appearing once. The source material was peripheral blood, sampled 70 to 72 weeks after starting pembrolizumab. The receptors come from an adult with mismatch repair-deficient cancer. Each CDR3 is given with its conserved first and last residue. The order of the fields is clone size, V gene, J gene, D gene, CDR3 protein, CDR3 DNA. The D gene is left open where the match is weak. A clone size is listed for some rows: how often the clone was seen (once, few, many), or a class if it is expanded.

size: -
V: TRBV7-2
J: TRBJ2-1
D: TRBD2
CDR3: CASSLGTSGPSGNEQFF
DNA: TGTGCCAGCAGCTTAGGGACTAGCGGGCCCTCGGGGAATGAGCAGTTCTTC

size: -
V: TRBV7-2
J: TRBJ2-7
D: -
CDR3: CASSLYQGSGEQYF
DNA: TGTGCCAGCAGCTTATACCAGGGTTCGGGCGAGCAGTACTTC

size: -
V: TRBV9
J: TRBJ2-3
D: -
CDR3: CASSVEGGTDTQYF
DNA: TGTGCCAGCAGCGTAGAGGGGGGGACAGATACGCAGTATTTT

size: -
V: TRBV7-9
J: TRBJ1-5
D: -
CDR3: CASSMGNQPQHF
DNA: TGTGCCAGCAGTATGGGTAATCAGCCCCAGCATTTT

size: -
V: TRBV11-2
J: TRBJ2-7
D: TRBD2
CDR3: CASSRGASGAYEQYF
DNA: TGTGCCAGCAGCAGAGGGGCTAGCGGGGCCTACGAGCAGTACTTC

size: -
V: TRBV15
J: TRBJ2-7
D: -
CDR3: CATSRDHGYEQYF
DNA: TGTGCCACCAGCAGAGATCACGGCTACGAGCAGTACTTC

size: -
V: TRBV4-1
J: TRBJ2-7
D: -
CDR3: CASSQGTSYEQYF
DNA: TGCGCCAGCAGCCAAGGGACATCTTACGAGCAGTACTTC

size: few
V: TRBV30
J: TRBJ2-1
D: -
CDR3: CAWSVTTYNEQFF
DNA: TGTGCCTGGAGTGTAACCACCTACAATGAGCAGTTCTTC

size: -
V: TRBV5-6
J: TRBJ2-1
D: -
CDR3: CASSLPSVSSYNEQFF
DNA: TGTGCCAGCAGCTTGCCCAGTGTCAGTTCCTACAATGAGCAGTTCTTC

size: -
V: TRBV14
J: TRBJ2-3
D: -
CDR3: CASSQGAGTTDTQYF
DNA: TGTGCCAGCAGCCAAGGGGCAGGGACAACAGATACGCAGTATTTT

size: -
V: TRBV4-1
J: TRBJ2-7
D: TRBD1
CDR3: CASSPSTGGGYEQYF
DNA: TGCGCCAGCAGCCCATCGACAGGGGGGGGTTACGAGCAGTACTTC

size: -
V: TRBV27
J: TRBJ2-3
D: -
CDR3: CASSWGGTDTQYF
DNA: TGTGCCAGCAGTTGGGGGGGCACAGATACGCAGTATTTT

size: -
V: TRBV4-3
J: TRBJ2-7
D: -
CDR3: CASSLSQDYEQYF
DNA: TGCGCCAGCAGCCTCTCACAAGACTACGAGCAGTACTTC

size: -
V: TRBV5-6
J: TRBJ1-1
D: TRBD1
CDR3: CASSYLGQATEAFF
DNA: TGTGCCAGCAGCTATTTGGGACAGGCAACTGAAGCTTTCTTT

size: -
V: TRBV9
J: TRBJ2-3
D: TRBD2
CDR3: CASSVGGSGDTQYF
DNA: TGTGCCAGCAGCGTAGGCGGGAGTGGAGATACGCAGTATTTT

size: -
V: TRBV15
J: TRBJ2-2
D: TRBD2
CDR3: CATSRAREGPYGELFF
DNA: TGTGCCACCAGCAGAGCGCGGGAGGGCCCGTACGGGGAGCTGTTTTTT

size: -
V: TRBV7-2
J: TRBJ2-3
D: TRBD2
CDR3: CASRGSASGTSTDTQYF
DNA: TGTGCCAGCAGAGGGAGTGCTAGCGGGACTAGCACAGATACGCAGTATTTT

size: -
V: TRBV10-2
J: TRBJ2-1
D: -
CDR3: CASSEAGSWFDEQFF
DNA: TGCGCCAGCAGTGAGGCGGGATCCTGGTTCGATGAGCAGTTCTTC

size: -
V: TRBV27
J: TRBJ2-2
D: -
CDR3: CASSRRYTGELFF
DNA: TGTGCCAGCAGTCGCCGTTATACCGGGGAGCTGTTTTTT

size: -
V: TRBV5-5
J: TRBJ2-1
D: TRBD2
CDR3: CASSLRLAGGSSYNEQFF
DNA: TGTGCCAGCAGCTTGCGACTAGCGGGAGGGAGCTCCTACAATGAGCAGTTCTTC

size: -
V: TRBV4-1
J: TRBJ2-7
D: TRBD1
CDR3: CASSHPGTGGYEQYF
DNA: TGCGCCAGCAGCCACCCCGGGACAGGTGGCTACGAGCAGTACTTC

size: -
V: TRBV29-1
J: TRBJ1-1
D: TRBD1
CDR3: CSLQGQGNTEAFF
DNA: TGCAGCCTCCAAGGACAGGGGAACACTGAAGCTTTCTTT

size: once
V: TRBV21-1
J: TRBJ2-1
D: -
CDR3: CASSKVQGIDEQFF
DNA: TGTGCCAGCAGCAAAGTTCAGGGTATCGATGAGCAGTTCTTC

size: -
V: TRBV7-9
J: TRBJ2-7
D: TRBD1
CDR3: CASSPRDRGPYEQYF
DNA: TGTGCCAGCAGCCCCCGGGACAGGGGGCCCTACGAGCAGTACTTC

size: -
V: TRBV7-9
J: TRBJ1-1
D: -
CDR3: CASSLGRDIIF
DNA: TGTGCCAGCAGCTTAGGCCGGGACATCATCTTT

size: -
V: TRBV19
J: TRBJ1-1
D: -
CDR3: CASSTVQGPTNTEAFF
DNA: TGTGCCAGTAGTACGGTACAGGGACCAACGAACACTGAAGCTTTCTTT

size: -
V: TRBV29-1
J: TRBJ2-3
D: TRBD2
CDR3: CSVEEDGRERIDTQYF
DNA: TGCAGCGTTGAAGAGGATGGGCGGGAGAGGATAGATACGCAGTATTTT

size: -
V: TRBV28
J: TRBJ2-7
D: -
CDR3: CASSSNLGSPYEQYF
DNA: TGTGCCAGCAGTTCCAACCTAGGGTCCCCCTACGAGCAGTACTTC

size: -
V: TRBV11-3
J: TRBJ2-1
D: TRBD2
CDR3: CASSPPPGLAFEQFF
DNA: TGTGCCAGCAGCCCGCCGCCGGGACTAGCGTTTGAGCAGTTCTTC

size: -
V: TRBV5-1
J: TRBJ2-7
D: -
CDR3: CASSPVDLQGPPYEQYF
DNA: TGCGCCAGCAGCCCCGTAGATCTTCAGGGTCCTCCCTACGAGCAGTACTTC

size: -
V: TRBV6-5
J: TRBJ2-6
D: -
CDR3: CASKRAGANVLTF
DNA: TGTGCCAGTAAGCGGGCTGGGGCCAACGTCCTGACTTTC

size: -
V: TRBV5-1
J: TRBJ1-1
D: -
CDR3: CASSHVRMNTEAFF
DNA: TGCGCCAGCAGCCACGTTCGGATGAACACTGAAGCTTTCTTT

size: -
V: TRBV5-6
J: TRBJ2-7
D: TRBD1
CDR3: CASSLGTGMIDEQYF
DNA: TGTGCCAGCAGCTTGGGGACAGGGATGATCGACGAGCAGTACTTC

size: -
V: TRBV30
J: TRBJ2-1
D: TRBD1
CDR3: CAWDPGGEQFF
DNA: TGTGCCTGGGACCCAGGGGGTGAGCAGTTCTTC

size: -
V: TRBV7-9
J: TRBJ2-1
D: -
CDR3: CASSGRGAGEQFF
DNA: TGTGCCAGCAGCGGGAGGGGGGCTGGGGAGCAGTTCTTC

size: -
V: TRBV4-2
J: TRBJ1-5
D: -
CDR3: CASSQEEDNQPQHF
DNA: TGTGCCAGCAGCCAAGAAGAAGACAATCAGCCCCAGCATTTT

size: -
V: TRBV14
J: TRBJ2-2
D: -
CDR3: CASSPQRMNTGELFF
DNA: TGTGCCAGCAGCCCGCAAAGGATGAACACCGGGGAGCTGTTTTTT

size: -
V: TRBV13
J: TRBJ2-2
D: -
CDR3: CASSSQDSQNTGELFF
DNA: TGTGCCAGCAGCTCCCAGGACAGCCAGAACACCGGGGAGCTGTTTTTT

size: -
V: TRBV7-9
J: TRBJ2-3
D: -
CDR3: CASSPDRGDTQYF
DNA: TGTGCCAGCAGCCCCGACAGAGGCGATACGCAGTATTTT

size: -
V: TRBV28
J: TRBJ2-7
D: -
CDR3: CASSSTRTLSSYEQYF
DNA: TGTGCCAGCAGTTCAACAAGGACCTTGAGCTCCTACGAGCAGTACTTC

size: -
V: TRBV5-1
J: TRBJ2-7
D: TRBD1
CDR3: CASSRGRDRGPYEQYF
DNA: TGCGCCAGCAGCCGGGGCCGGGACAGGGGACCCTACGAGCAGTACTTC

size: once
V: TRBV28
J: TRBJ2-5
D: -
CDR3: CASSLPRQETQYF
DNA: TGTGCCAGCAGTTTACCCAGACAAGAGACCCAGTACTTC

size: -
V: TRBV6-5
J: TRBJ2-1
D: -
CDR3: CASSYSGSANEQFF
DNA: TGTGCCAGCAGTTACTCTGGGTCGGCCAATGAGCAGTTCTTC

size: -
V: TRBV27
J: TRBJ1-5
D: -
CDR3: CASSPTGIYSNQPQHF
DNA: TGTGCCAGCAGTCCAACGGGGATCTATAGCAATCAGCCCCAGCATTTT

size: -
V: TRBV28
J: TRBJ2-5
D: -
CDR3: CASSPLGQETQYF
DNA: TGTGCCAGCAGTCCGTTGGGCCAAGAGACCCAGTACTTC

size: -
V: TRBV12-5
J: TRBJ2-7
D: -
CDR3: CASGLGWGYEQYF
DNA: TGTGCTAGTGGTTTGGGATGGGGCTACGAGCAGTACTTC

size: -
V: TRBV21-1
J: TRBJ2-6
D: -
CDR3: CASSKARRHLLSGANVLTF
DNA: TGTGCCAGCAGCAAAGCGCGAAGACACCTCCTTTCTGGGGCCAACGTCCTGACTTTC

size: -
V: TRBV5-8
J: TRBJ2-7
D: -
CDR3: CASSPGYRAYEQYF
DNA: TGTGCCAGCAGCCCGGGGTACAGGGCCTACGAGCAGTACTTC

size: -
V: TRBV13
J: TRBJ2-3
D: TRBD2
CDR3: CASSLRSSGTDTQYF
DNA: TGTGCCAGCAGCTTAAGGTCTAGCGGGACGGATACGCAGTATTTT

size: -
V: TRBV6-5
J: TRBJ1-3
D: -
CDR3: CASAGGFGNTIYF
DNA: TGTGCCAGCGCCGGCGGTTTCGGAAACACCATATATTTT

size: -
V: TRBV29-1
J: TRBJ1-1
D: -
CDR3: CSVEDRLNTEAFF
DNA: TGCAGCGTCGAAGACAGATTGAACACTGAAGCTTTCTTT

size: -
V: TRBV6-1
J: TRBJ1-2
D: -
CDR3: CASSDPRDARPHTF
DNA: TGTGCCAGCAGTGACCCCCGGGACGCCCGGCCCCACACCTTC

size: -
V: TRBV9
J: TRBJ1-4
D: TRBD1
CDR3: CASSAGQGSKLFF
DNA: TGTGCCAGCAGCGCCGGACAGGGTTCAAAACTGTTTTTT

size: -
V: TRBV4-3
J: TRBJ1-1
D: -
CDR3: CASSQDHSGAHRLNTEAFF
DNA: TGCGCCAGCAGCCAAGATCACTCGGGAGCCCATAGGTTGAACACTGAAGCTTTCTTT

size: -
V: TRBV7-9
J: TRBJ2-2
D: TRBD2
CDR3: CASSPRLAANTGELFF
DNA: TGTGCCAGCAGCCCCAGACTAGCGGCGAACACCGGGGAGCTGTTTTTT

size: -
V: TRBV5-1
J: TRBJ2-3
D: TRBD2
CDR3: CASSFSGRARYF
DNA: TGCGCCAGCAGCTTTAGCGGGAGGGCCAGGTATTTT